Given below is one TCR beta chain in context. The data are from a study of T cell changes during pregnancy in multiple sclerosis. Data came from immunoSEQ multiplex PCR; TCRdb stores just in-frame clones and leaves some out. The sample contains some 110,000 clones, roughly 90% of which appear only once. The CDR3 length is 15 residues. Germline CDR1 is LNHDA and CDR2 is SQIVND (reference sequence). Trimming stripped 0 bases from V and 0 bases from J, with 6 bases between. The V call is TRBV19, the J call TRBJ1-5; no clear D. Material: peripheral blood, obtained in the third trimester of pregnancy. The TCR sequence derives from a female donor with multiple sclerosis, enrolled in a pregnancy study. For the CDR3, the DNA is TGTGCCAGTAGTATAGACGGGAATAGCAATCAGCCCCAGCATTTT. Translation gives CASSIDGNSNQPQHF.